This section outlines one T cell receptor (beta chain) sequence together with its context. The antigen remains undetermined. An end of the junction does not agree with germline; a read error may underlie this. PCR involved 60 Vbeta and 13 Jbeta primers. TCRdb's table, derived via immunoSEQ multiplex PCR, lists solely in-frame clones and lacks some. The table includes 170,000 or so clones, around three quarters detected once. The sample belongs to a study of cytomegalovirus exposure and HLA in healthy donors. Overall study findings and caveats: A missense variant in DCLRE1C was later tied to TCR beta V- and J-gene trimming. Upon later analysis, TCR association rates were observed to vary by HLA locus, being highest for DRB1 and lowest for HLA-C. The study labeled 150 or so TCR beta chains cytomegalovirus-associated. As confirmed in vitro, a few CMV-associated chains were specific for CMV antigens.

Germline assignment: CDR1 ENHRY and CDR2 SYGVKD. The CDR3 contains 13 residues. This TCR came from a woman in her 30s in good health and CMV-seronegative. The sequencing sample was made of PBMCs. The chain couples TRBV10-3 to TRBJ2-5; 9 nucleotides agree with TRBD1. This chain's CDR3 is CAISESRDRECNF. CDR3 in DNA: TGTGCCATCAGTGAGTCCCGGGACAGGGAGTGTAACTTC.